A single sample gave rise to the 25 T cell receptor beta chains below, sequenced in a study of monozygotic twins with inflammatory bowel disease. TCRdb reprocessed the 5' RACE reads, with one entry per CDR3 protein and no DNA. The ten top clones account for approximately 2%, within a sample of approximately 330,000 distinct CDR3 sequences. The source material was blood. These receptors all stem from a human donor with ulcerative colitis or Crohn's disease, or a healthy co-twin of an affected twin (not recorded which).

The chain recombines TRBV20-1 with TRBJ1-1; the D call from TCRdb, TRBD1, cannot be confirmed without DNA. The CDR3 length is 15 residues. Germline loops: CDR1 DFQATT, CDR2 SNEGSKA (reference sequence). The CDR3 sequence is CSAPGTGGPNTEAFF.

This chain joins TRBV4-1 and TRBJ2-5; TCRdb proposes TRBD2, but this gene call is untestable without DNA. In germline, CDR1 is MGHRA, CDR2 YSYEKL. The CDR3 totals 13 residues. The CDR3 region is CASSPTSLETQYF.

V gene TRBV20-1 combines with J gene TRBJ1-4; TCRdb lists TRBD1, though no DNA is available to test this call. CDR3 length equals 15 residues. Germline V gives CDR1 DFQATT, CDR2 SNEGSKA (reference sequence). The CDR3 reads CSARDMRGGSEKLFF.

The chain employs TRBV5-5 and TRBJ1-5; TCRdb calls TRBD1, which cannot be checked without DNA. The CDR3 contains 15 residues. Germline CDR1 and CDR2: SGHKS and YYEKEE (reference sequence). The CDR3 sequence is CASSLEMDSFTPQHF.

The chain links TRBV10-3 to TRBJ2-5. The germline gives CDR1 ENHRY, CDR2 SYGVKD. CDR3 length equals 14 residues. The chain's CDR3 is CAISEGSAQETQYF.

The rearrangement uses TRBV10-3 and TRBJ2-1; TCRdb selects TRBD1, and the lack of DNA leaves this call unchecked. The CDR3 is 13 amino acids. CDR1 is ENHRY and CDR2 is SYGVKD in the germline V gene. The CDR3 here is CAIIGALGGEQFF.

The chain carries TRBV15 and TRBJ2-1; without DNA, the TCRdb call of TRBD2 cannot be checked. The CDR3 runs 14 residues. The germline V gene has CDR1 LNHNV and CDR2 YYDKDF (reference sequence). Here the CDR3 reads CATSRQQGGDEQFF.

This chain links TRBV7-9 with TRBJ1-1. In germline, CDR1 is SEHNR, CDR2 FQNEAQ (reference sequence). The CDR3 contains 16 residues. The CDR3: CASSFDKGVGRAEAFF. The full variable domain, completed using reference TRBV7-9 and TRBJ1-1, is DTGVSQNPRHKITKRGQNVTFRCDPISEHNRLYWYRQTLGQGPEFLTYFQNEAQLEKSRLLSDRFSAERPKGSFSTLEIQRTEQGDSAMYLCASSFDKGVGRAEAFFGQGTRLTVV.

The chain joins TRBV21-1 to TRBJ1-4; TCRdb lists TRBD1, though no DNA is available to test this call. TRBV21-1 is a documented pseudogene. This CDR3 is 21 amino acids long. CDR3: CANAEDRAGGFLNATNEKLFF.

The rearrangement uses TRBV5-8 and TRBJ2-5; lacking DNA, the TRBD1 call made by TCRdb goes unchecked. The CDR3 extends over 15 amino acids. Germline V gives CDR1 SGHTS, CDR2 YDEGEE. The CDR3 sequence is CASSYSGTGSGTQYF.

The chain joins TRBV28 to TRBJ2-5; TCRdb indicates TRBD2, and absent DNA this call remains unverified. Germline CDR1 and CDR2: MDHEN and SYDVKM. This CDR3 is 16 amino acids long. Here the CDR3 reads CASSGSSGVLLKTQYF.

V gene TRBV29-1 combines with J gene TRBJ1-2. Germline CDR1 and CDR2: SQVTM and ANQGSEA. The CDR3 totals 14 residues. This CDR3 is CSVITGGPNYGYTF.

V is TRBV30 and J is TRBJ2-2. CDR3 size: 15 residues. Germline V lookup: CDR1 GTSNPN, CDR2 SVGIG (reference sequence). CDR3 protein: CAWSDGRRNTGELFF.

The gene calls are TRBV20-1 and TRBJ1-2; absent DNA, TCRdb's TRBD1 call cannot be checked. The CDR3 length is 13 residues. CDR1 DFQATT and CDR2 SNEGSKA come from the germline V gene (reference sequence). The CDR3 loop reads CSAARDRSYGYTF.

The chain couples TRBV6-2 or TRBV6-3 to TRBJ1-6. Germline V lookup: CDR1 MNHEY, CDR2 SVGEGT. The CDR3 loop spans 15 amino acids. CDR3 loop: CASSGRAFGNSPLHF.

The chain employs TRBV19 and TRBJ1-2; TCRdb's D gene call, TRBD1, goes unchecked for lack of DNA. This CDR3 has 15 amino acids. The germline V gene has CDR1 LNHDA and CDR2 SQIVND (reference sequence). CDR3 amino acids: CASSQPGRSYYGYTF.

The CDR3: CASSQDRARVNEQFF. V gene TRBV3-1 combines with J gene TRBJ2-1. The CDR3 sequence is 15 residues long. Germline loops: CDR1 LGHDT, CDR2 YNNKEL (reference sequence).

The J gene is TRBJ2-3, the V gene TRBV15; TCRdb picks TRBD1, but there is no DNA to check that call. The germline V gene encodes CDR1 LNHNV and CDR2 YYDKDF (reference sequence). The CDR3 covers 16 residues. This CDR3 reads CATSRPGRELADTQYF. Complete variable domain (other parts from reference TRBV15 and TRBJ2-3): DAMVIQNPRYQVTQFGKPVTLSCSQTLNHNVMYWYQQKSSQAPKLLFHYYDKDFNNEADTPDNFQSRRPNTSFCFLDIRSPGLGDTAMYLCATSRPGRELADTQYFGPGTRLTVL.

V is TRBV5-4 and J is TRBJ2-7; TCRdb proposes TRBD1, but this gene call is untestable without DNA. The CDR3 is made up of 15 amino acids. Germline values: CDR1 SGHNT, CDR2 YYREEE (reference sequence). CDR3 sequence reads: CASTPTLGSSGEQYF.

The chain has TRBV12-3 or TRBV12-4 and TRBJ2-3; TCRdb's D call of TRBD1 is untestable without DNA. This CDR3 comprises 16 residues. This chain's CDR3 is CASSLGGAGGKDTQYF.

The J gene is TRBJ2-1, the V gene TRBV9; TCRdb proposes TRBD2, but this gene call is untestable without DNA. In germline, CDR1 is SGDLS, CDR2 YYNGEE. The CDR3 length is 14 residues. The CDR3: CASSESWSGPEQFF.

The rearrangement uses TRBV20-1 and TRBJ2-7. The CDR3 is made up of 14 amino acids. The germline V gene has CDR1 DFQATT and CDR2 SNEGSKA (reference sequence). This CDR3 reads CSASGRIPSYEQYF.

This CDR3 is CSARDIMTSGGGYTGELFF. The chain couples TRBV20-1 to TRBJ2-2; checking the TCRdb D call of TRBD2 is not possible without DNA. Germline CDR1 and CDR2: DFQATT and SNEGSKA (reference sequence). The CDR3 runs 19 residues.

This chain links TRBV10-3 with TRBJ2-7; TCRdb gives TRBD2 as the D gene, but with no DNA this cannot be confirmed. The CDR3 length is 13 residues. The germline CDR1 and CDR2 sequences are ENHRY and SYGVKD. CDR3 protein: CAILEAGGREQYF.

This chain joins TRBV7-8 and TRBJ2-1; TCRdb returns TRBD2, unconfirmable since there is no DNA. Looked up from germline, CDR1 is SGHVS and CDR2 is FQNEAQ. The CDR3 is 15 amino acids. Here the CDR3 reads CASSPRLAGGNEQFF.